This note documents a single TCR beta chain sequence. This sample was included in a study of T cells in Graves' hyperthyroidism and ophthalmopathy. This CDR3 has 17 residues. The V and J ends lost 1 base and 2 bases, in that order; junction bases with no gene match: 9. Looked up from germline, CDR1 is SGHRS and CDR2 is YFSETQ. Authors of the study amplified TCR beta CDR3 regions from RNA transcripts. Using the HTBI primer set, a first-round RT-PCR was run on the TCR CDR3. TCRdb independently ran MiXCR on the multiplex PCR reads; one entry per CDR3 protein. The sample carries approximately 520,000 distinct CDR3 sequences, about 24% recorded once.

The chain links TRBV5-1 to TRBJ2-7; 10 nucleotides align to TRBD2. The specimen sequenced was blood. This TCR derives from a woman in her 30s with Graves' ophthalmopathy. The CDR3, as DNA: TGCGCCAGCAGCTTGTGGTCTAGCGGGGGACTGACCTACGAGCAGTACTTC. As protein: CASSLWSSGGLTYEQYF.